These T cell receptor beta chains were read from a single sample in a study of regulatory T cells in long-lasting Graves disease. TCRdb reprocessed the multiplex PCR reads via MiXCR and lists one record per CDR3 protein. The data hold over 650,000 distinct CDR3 sequences, with about 32% observed a single time. Sequencing was performed on peripheral blood mononuclear cells (PBMCs), taken when the disease was refractory, from a patient treated with antithyroid drugs. The receptors shown here come from a female donor with Graves disease. CDR3s include the opening cysteine and the closing phenylalanine or tryptophan. Each record gives: V gene, clone size, J gene, D gene, CDR3 DNA, CDR3 protein. D genes are given only for firm matches. The listing skips clone size in some rows; elsewhere it reads once, few, many or a size class.

TRBV19,NA,TRBJ2-2,TRBD2,TGTGCCAGTAGGACTAGCGGGGCTAACACCGGGGAGCTGTTTTTT,CASRTSGANTGELFF
TRBV28,NA,TRBJ1-4,NA,TGTGCCAGCAGTTTGGACTTCCCGGCGGGTAATGAAAAACTGTTTTTT,CASSLDFPAGNEKLFF
TRBV12-5,few,TRBJ2-7,NA,TGTGCTAGTGGTTTTGCCCCCGGGGACTCCCTCCACGAGCAGTACTTC,CASGFAPGDSLHEQYF
TRBV7-6,NA,TRBJ1-1,NA,TGTGCCAGCAGCTCCCGACTCCGTACCATGAACACTGAAGCTTTCTTT,CASSSRLRTMNTEAFF
TRBV7-9,NA,TRBJ1-6,NA,TGTGCCAGCAACCTCCTTGAGGGGGTGCCCCTCCACTTT,CASNLLEGVPLHF
TRBV6-1,NA,TRBJ2-2,NA,TGTGCCAGCAGTGACCACGGACCGAACACCGGGGAGCTGTTTTTT,CASSDHGPNTGELFF
TRBV29-1,few,TRBJ2-3,TRBD2,TGCAGCGTTGTGGGGACTAGCGGGAGGACAGATACGCAGTATTTT,CSVVGTSGRTDTQYF
TRBV30,NA,TRBJ1-2,NA,TGTGCCTGGGACCGGGCCAACTCTAACTATGGCTACACCTTC,CAWDRANSNYGYTF
TRBV19,NA,TRBJ2-4,NA,TGTGCCAGTAGCATGGGCCAAAACATTCAGTACTTC,CASSMGQNIQYF
TRBV7-3,few,TRBJ2-5,TRBD1,TGTGCCAGCAGCGCACAGGGGAAGGCGGAGACCCAGTACTTC,CASSAQGKAETQYF
TRBV12-3/TRBV12-4,NA,TRBJ1-5,NA,TGTGCCAGCAGTTTAAAAGTCAACGGGCAGCCCCAGCATTTT,CASSLKVNGQPQHF